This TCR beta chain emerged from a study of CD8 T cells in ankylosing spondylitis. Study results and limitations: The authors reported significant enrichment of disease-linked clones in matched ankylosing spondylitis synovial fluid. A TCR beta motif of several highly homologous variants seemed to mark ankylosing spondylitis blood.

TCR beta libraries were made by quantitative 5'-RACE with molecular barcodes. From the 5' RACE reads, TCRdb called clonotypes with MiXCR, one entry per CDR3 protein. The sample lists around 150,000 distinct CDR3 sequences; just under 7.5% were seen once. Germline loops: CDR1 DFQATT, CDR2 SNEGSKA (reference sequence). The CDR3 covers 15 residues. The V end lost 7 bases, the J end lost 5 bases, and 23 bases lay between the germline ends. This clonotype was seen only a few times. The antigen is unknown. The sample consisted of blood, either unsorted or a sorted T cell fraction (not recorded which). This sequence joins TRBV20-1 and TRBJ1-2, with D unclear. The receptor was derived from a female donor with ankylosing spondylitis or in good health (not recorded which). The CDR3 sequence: CSVRATTSFLYGYTF. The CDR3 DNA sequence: TGCAGTGTTAGGGCGACGACGAGTTTCTTATATGGCTACACCTTC.